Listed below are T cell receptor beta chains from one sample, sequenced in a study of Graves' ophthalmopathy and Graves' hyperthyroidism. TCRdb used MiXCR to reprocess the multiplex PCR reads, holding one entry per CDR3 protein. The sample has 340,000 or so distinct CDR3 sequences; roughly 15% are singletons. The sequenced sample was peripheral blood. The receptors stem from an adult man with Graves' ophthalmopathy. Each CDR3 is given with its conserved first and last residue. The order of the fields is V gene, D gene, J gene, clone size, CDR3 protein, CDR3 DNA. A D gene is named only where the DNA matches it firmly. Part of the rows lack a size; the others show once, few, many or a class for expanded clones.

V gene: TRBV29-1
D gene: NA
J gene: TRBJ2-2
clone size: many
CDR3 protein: CSVQGRSAGELFF
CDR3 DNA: TGCAGCGTACAAGGACGGTCCGCCGGGGAGCTGTTTTTT

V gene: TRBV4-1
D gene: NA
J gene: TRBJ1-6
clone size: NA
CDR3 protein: CASSQDVNNSPLHF
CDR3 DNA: TGCGCCAGCAGCCAAGACGTCAATAATTCACCCCTCCACTTT

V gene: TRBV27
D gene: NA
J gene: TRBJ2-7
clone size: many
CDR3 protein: CASRDKFTYEQYF
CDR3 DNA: TGTGCCAGCCGGGACAAGTTCACCTACGAGCAGTACTTC

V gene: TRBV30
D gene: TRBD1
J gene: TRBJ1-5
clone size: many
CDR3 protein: CAWRPAGQLYSNQPQHF
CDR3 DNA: TGTGCCTGGAGGCCCGCGGGACAGCTGTATAGCAATCAGCCCCAGCATTTT

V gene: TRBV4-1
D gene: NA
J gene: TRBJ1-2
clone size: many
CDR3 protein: CASSTKFPREQDGYTF
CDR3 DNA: TGCGCCAGCAGCACCAAATTCCCCAGGGAACAGGACGGCTACACCTTC

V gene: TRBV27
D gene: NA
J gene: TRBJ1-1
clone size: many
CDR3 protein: CASSFRRRGTEAFF
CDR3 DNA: TGTGCCAGCAGTTTTCGACGACGTGGCACTGAAGCTTTCTTT

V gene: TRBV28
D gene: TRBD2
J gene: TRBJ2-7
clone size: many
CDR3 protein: CASSTRTRVTSGTYEQYF
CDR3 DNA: TGTGCCAGCAGTACCCGGACCCGCGTCACTAGCGGCACCTACGAGCAGTACTTC

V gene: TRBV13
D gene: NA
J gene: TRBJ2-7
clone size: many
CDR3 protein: CASSGGTASSYEQYF
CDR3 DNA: TGTGCCAGCAGCGGAGGGACAGCAAGCTCCTACGAGCAGTACTTC

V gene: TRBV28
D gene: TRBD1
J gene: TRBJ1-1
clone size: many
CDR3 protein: CASSLTGQGWTEAFF
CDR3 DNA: TGTGCCAGCAGTTTAACGGGACAGGGATGGACTGAAGCTTTCTTT

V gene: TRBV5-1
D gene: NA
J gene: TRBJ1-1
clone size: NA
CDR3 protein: CASGYDRTDTEAFF
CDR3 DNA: TGCGCCAGCGGATATGACAGGACTGACACTGAAGCTTTCTTT

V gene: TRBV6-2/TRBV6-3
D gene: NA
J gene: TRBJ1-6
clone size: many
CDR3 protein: CASSSGEPSSPLHF
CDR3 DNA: TGTGCCAGCAGTTCGGGCGAGCCGAGTTCACCCCTCCACTTT

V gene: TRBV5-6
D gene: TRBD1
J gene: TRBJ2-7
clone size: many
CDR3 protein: CASSGRDSSYEQYF
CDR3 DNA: TGTGCCAGCAGCGGCCGGGACAGCTCCTACGAGCAGTACTTC

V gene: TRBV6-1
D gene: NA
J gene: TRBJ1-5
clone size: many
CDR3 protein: CASSVLSGADGNQPQHF
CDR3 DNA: TGTGCCAGCAGTGTCCTTAGCGGGGCAGATGGCAATCAGCCCCAGCATTTT

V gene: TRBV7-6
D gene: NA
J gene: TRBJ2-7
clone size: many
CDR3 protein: CASSLAPPGSSYEQYF
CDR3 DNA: TGTGCCAGCAGCTTAGCGCCCCCGGGCAGCTCCTACGAGCAGTACTTC

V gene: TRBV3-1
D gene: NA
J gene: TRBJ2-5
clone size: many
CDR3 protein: CASSQDHRGETQYF
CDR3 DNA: TGTGCCAGCAGCCAAGATCACCGGGGAGAGACCCAGTACTTC

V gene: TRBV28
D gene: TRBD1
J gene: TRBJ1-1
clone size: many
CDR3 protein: CASSLGQKAFF
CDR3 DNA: TGTGCCAGCAGCCTGGGACAGAAAGCTTTCTTT

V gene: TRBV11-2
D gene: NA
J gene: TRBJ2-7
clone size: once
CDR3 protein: CASRKIASHSYEQYF
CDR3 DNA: TGTGCCAGCAGGAAGATTGCCAGCCACTCCTACGAGCAGTACTTC

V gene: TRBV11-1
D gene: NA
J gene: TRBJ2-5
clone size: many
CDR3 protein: CASSAGSPYQETQYF
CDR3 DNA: TGTGCCAGCAGCGCAGGGTCACCGTACCAAGAGACCCAGTACTTC

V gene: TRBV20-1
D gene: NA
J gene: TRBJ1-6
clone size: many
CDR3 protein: CSAREDSLIGISPLHF
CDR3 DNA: TGCAGTGCTAGGGAGGACAGTCTTATAGGGATTTCACCCCTCCACTTT

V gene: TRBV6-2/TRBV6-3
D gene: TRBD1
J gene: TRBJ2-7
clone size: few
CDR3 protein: CASSPDGGTGLHEQYF
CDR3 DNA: TGTGCCAGCAGTCCCGACGGGGGGACAGGGCTCCACGAGCAGTACTTC

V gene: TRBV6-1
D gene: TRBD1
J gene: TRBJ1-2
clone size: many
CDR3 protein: CASSADRDPYGYTF
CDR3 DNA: TGTGCCAGCAGTGCGGACAGGGATCCCTATGGCTACACCTTC

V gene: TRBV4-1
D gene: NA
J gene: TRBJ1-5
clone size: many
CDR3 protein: CASSQGPGTINQPQHF
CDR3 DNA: TGCGCCAGCAGCCAAGGTCCGGGGACGATCAATCAGCCCCAGCATTTT

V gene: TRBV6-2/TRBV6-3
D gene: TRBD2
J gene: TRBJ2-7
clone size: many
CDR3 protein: CASGRGEREQYF
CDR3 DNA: TGTGCCAGCGGACGGGGGGAGAGGGAGCAGTACTTC

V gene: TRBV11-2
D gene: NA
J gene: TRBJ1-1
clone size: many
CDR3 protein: CASSLHGNTEAFF
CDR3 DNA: TGTGCCAGCAGCCTTCACGGGAACACTGAAGCTTTCTTT

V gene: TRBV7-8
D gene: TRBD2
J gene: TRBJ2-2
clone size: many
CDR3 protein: CASSFSQGRGWELFF
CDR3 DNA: TGTGCCAGCAGCTTCAGCCAAGGGAGGGGCTGGGAGCTGTTTTTT

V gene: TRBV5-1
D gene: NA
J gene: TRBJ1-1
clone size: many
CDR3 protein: CASSLEATNTEAFF
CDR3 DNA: TGCGCCAGCAGCTTGGAGGCAACGAACACTGAAGCTTTCTTT

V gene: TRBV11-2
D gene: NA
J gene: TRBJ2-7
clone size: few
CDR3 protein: CASSFNNRVYEQYF
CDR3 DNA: TGTGCCAGCAGCTTCAATAACAGGGTCTACGAGCAGTACTTC

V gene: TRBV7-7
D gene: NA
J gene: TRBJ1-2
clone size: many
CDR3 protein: CASRRAVNYGYTF
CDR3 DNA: TGTGCTAGCAGGAGGGCAGTTAACTATGGCTACACCTTC

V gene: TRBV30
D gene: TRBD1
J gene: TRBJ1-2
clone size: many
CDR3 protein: CAWSAYRGGGHGYTF
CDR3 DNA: TGTGCCTGGAGCGCCTACAGGGGAGGAGGACATGGCTACACCTTC

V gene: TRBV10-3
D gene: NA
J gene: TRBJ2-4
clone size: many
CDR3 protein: CAISEPGALAKNIQYF
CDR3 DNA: TGTGCCATCAGTGAGCCGGGGGCTTTAGCCAAAAACATTCAGTACTTC

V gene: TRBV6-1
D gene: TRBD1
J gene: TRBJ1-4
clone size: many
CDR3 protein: CASISDRVNEKLFF
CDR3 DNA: TGTGCCAGCATCTCGGACAGGGTTAATGAAAAACTGTTTTTT

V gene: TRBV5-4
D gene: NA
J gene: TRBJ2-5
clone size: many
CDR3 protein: CASSKTAGQETQYF
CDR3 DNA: TGTGCCAGCTCTAAAACGGCGGGGCAAGAGACCCAGTACTTC

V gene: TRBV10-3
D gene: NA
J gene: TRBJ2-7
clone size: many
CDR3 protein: CAIAYDVYEQYF
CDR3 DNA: TGTGCCATCGCCTACGATGTCTACGAGCAGTACTTC

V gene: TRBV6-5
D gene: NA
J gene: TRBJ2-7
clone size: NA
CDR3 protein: CASSYSVEGGRTYEQYF
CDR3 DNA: TGTGCCAGCAGTTACTCGGTCGAGGGAGGAAGGACGTACGAGCAGTACTTC

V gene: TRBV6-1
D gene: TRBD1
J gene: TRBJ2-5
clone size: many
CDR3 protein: CASRKDREKETQYF
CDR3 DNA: TGTGCCAGCAGGAAAGACAGGGAAAAAGAGACCCAGTACTTC

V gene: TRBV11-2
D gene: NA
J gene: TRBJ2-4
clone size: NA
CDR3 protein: CASSFRGSAKNIQYF
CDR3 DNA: TGTGCCAGCAGCTTCCGGGGGTCAGCCAAAAACATTCAGTACTTC